Sequencing of this TCR beta chain was carried out in a study of response to subunit inactivated influenza vaccine. Study observations and caveats: The authors offered the suggestion that each seasonal influenza vaccination recruits few new T cells.

Germline lookup yields CDR1 SGHAT and CDR2 FQNNGV. The CDR3 spans 15 residues. The V and J ends lost 4 bases and 5 bases respectively, with 17 bases between them. As concerns this clonotype: The antigen is unknown.

TCRdb reanalysed the RT-PCR reads using MiXCR and keeps one entry per CDR3 protein. The sample yields about 580,000 distinct CDR3 sequences, approximately 15% seen once. The TCR originated in a man aged 50 to 59 who received an inactivated influenza vaccine. The source material was PBMCs from blood, sampled 12 days after vaccination. The chain recombines TRBV11-2 with TRBJ2-5; D may correspond to TRBD1 or TRBD2 (5 bases each). CDR3 nucleotides: TGTGCCAGCAGCTCCCCCCGAGGGGTCGGGGAGACCCAGTACTTC. Translated, it gives CASSSPRGVGETQYF.